This T cell receptor beta chain was documented in a study of CD8 T cells in ankylosing spondylitis. Study-level points and caveats: Before this, some motif variants had been reported in reactive arthritis synovial fluid and blood. For ankylosing spondylitis blood, a TCR beta motif of 7 or 8 highly homologous variants appeared characteristic. Clones linked to disease were reported to show significant enrichment in matched ankylosing spondylitis synovial fluid. CD8+ by phenotype, disease-linked clones were relatively rare in peripheral blood.

This clonotype was observed at least ten times. What it binds is not known. Trimming removed 5 bases from V and 1 base from J, with 9 bases in between. This CDR3 region has 14 residues. CDR1 and CDR2 (germline): SGHVS, FNYEAQ. Quantitative 5'-RACE with molecular barcodes was used to make the TCR beta libraries. TCRdb reanalysed the 5' RACE reads using MiXCR and keeps one entry per CDR3 protein. Of roughly 670,000 distinct CDR3 sequences in the sample, about 20% were seen once. V and J are TRBV7-6 and TRBJ1-3, with D unresolved. The sequenced material came from blood, either unsorted or a sorted T cell fraction (not recorded which). The receptor was derived from a male donor with ankylosing spondylitis. The CDR3 region has the DNA TGTGCCAGCAGCCCCACCAGGTCTGGAAACACCATATATTTT. Amino acid sequence: CASSPTRSGNTIYF.